This T cell receptor (beta chain) was obtained from a study of blood T cells in healthy people across ages. General study results and limits: Those diversity estimates obtained from one million T cells were thought to be underestimates.

Regarding this clonotype: Its antigen is unknown.

CDR1 is LGHDT, CDR2 YNNKEL, per germline (reference sequence). Trimming stripped 4 bases from V and 0 bases from J, with 12 bases between. This CDR3 is built from 15 residues. A second PCR of 7 to 11 cycles used a sample-barcoded 5' primer and a J-beta primer mix. TCRdb reanalysed the 5' RACE reads using MiXCR and keeps one entry per CDR3 protein. The table lists approximately 880,000 distinct CDR3 sequences, about 48% of them singletons. The TCR comes from a man aged 25-40 years in good health. The sample was blood. The gene calls are TRBV3-1 and TRBJ1-1; D is uncertain. This CDR3 is CASSREGGMNTEAFF. The CDR3 DNA reads TGTGCCAGCAGCCGAGAGGGCGGGATGAACACTGAAGCTTTCTTT.